This entry concerns a single T cell receptor beta chain. The sample originates from a study of blood T cell repertoires in COVID-19. About the study: The origin of the acute and convalescent COVID-19 samples was the United States, Italy and Spain. T cells, B-cell-depleted T cells, or PBMCs provided the cDNA or gDNA that served as material.

Patients from Seattle were sampled longitudinally, starting during active infection. In the authors' workflow: Nucleated cell number was recorded as an estimate derived from reference gene primer amplification. Assay used: immunoSEQ multiplex PCR; TCRdb lists only in-frame clones, some missing. V and J calls and clone size are given by that table; D and trimming were obtained from the DNA. This sample yields around 150,000 clones, of which around 82% are seen a single time; about 7.7% belongs to the top ten. The TCR was taken from a woman aged 40 to 50 with COVID-19, enrolled during active disease. The sequenced sample consisted of peripheral blood.

As DNA, the CDR3 is TGTGCCAGCAGCTCCGTCCCCCCCTTGGCGGCGGGCTACAATGAGCAGTTCTTC. Protein product: CASSSVPPLAAGYNEQFF. V and J are TRBV7-9 and TRBJ2-1, with D tentatively TRBD2 (5 bases). Germline CDR1 and CDR2: SEHNR and FQNEAQ (reference sequence). The CDR3 length is 18 residues. The V end lost 4 bases, the J end lost 3 bases, and 22 bases lay between the germline ends.